The clone carrying this T cell receptor (beta chain) is labeled medium-sized (0.01 to 0.1%). What it binds is not known. Treatment of any kind had been given to no patient before thyroid surgery. The data derive from a study of metastatic and nonmetastatic thyroid tumors. The overall study: Comparative analysis of repertoires was undertaken across blood and tumor or nodule tissue obtained from malignant and benign thyroid patients.

Study conclusions and caveats: Significantly higher TCR beta diversity was reportedly seen in malignant thyroid tumors than benign nodules, in blood and tumor.

CDR3 length: 15 residues. Germline V gene lookup returns CDR1 DFQATT and CDR2 SNEGSKA (reference sequence). V was pared by 1 base and J by 6 bases, with 12 bases of the junction left unmatched. In the authors' workflow: In papillary thyroid cancer, a distant-metastasis classifier was built using CDR3 differences across clinicopathological groups. TCRdb re-called the PCR reads with MiXCR. What appears here as the V and J calls and clone size reflects TCRdb's work, not the paper's. The table lists just over 70,000 clones, around 20% of them singletons, with around 13% in the top ten. This receptor was taken from a female donor with papillary thyroid cancer or a benign thyroid nodule (not recorded which). Some clones in this sample may be carry-over from other donors' samples. The specimen was blood. V and J are TRBV20-1 and TRBJ2-7; 7 bases are a match to TRBD2. The CDR3 spells CSARGFLAGVGEQYF. CDR3 bases: TGCAGTGCTAGAGGTTTTTTGGCGGGAGTAGGCGAGCAGTACTTC.